A single sample gave rise to the 6 T cell receptor beta chains below, sequenced in a study of beta chain features in type 1 diabetes. The sequenced template was cDNA made from the entire isolated RNA. Clones were sequenced by immunoSEQ multiplex PCR, and TCRdb holds only the in-frame ones, with some missing. The sample records 630,000 or so clones, more than 13% being singletons. Their cognate antigens are unknown. Study conclusions and caveats: Across all four CD4+ subsets, people with type 1 diabetes showed modestly shorter TCRB CDR3s.

The sequenced sample was naive CD4+ T cells from blood. The receptors were sampled from a man aged 18 to 30 with type 1 diabetes.

The rearrangement links TRBV29-1 to TRBJ2-3, with D perhaps TRBD2 (6 bases). Germline-derived CDR1 and CDR2 are SQVTM and ANQGSEA. V lost 7 bases to trimming and J lost 1 base, with 18 bases between them. The CDR3 spans 15 residues. The CDR3 protein is CSAGGRGIGTDTQYF. DNA for the CDR3: TGCAGCGCCGGGGGACGCGGGATCGGCACAGATACGCAGTATTTT.

V usage is TRBV7-9 and J usage is TRBJ2-5; the match to TRBD1 covers 7 bases. V was clipped by 4 bases and J by 5 bases; unmatched bases: 7. From germline, CDR1 is SEHNR and CDR2 FQNEAQ (reference sequence). The CDR3 is made up of 14 amino acids. The CDR3 loop is CASSSMDRRETQYF. For the CDR3, the DNA is TGTGCCAGCAGCTCGATGGACAGGCGGGAGACCCAGTACTTC.

The chain combines TRBV13 with TRBJ2-5; D unclear. Germline V gene lookup returns CDR1 PRHDT and CDR2 FYEKMQ (reference sequence). V was cut by 0 bases and J by 4 bases, with 12 bases left in between. The CDR3 consists of 15 residues. The CDR3 loop reads CASSLGIDTGETQYF. The CDR3 DNA reads TGTGCCAGCAGCTTAGGCATTGACACCGGAGAGACCCAGTACTTC.

The chain links TRBV29-1 to TRBJ2-7; D unclear. The germline gives CDR1 SQVTM, CDR2 ANQGSEA. The CDR3 runs 11 residues. V lost 4 bases, J lost 5 bases, and 9 bases lay in between. This CDR3 reads CSVGSTNEQYF. The CDR3 DNA follows: TGCAGCGTTGGCAGTACCAACGAGCAGTACTTC.

This clone was recorded a few times. The V gene is TRBV29-1, the J gene TRBJ2-7, with 8 bases lining up with TRBD1. CDR3 length: 14 residues. J gave up 0 bases and V 6 bases, and 7 bases lay outside the gene matches. Germline V gene sequence: CDR1 SQVTM, CDR2 ANQGSEA. This CDR3 is CSVGGQGYSYEQYF. The CDR3, as DNA: TGCAGCGTCGGAGGACAGGGCTACTCCTACGAGCAGTACTTC.

This clone was observed a handful of times. This chain joins TRBV2 and TRBJ1-2, with 10 bases lining up with TRBD1. The germline CDR1 and CDR2 sequences are SNHLY and FYNNEI. The CDR3 runs to 13 residues. V was pared by 6 bases and J by 8 bases, with 6 bases of the junction left unmatched. CDR3 DNA: TGTGCCAGCAGGACCGGGACAGGGGACGGCTACACCTTC. It yields the protein CASRTGTGDGYTF.